Included here is one TCR beta chain sequence, with context. What it recognizes is unknown. The PCR used 60 Vbeta and 13 Jbeta primers. Clones were sequenced by immunoSEQ multiplex PCR, and TCRdb holds only the in-frame ones, with some missing. The sample table includes under 65,000 clones. The data belong to a study of cytomegalovirus exposure and HLA in healthy donors. Whole-study context: Genetic ancestry analysis placed approximately 78% of the 398 donors that were genotyped in the Caucasian-associated cluster. Notes on the study in general: Later analysis indicated greater clonal expansion among HLA-associated TCR beta chains than among equally common other chains.

Germline CDR1 and CDR2: SGHTA and FQGNSA. V shed 5 bases and J shed 3 bases, with 17 bases lying between them. The length of the CDR3 is 16 residues. The sequence derives from a woman aged 25 to 45 in good health and CMV-seropositive. The V call is TRBV7-2, the J call TRBJ1-5; D gene unclear. The sample comprised PBMCs. CDR3 loop: CASSPHRKYSNQPQHF. CDR3 in DNA: TGTGCCAGCAGCCCTCACAGAAAGTACTCCAATCAGCCCCAGCATTTT. The whole variable domain, filled in from reference TRBV7-2 and TRBJ1-5, reads GAGVSQSPSNKVTEKGKDVELRCDPISGHTALYWYRQSLGQGLEFLIYFQGNSAPDKSGLPSDRFSAERTGGSVSTLTIQRTQQEDSAVYLCASSPHRKYSNQPQHFGDGTRLSIL.